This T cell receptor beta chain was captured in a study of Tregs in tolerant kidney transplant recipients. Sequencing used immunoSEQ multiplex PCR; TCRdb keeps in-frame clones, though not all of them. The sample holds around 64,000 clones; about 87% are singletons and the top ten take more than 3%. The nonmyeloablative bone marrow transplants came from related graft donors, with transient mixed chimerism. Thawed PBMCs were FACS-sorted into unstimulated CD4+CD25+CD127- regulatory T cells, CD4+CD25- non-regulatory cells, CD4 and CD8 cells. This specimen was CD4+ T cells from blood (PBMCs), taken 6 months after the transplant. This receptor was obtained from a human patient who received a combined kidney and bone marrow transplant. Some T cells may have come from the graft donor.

The CDR3 region has the DNA TGTGCCAGCAGCCCACCGGGACTTCTACAAGAGACCCAGTACTTC. Translation gives CASSPPGLLQETQYF. The chain joins TRBV7-2 to TRBJ2-5; D might be TRBD2 (6 bases). The CDR3 spans 15 residues. Germline loops: CDR1 SGHTA, CDR2 FQGNSA. V was clipped by 5 bases and J by 2 bases, with 15 bases between them.